Shown below are 15 T cell receptor beta chains from a single sample sequenced in a study of cytomegalovirus exposure and HLA in healthy donors. It was with 60 Vbeta and 13 Jbeta primers that the PCR ran. Measured with immunoSEQ multiplex PCR; TCRdb has only the in-frame clones, and not every one. The sample includes 100,000 to 150,000 clones, roughly a tenth of them seen just once. Sequencing used PBMCs. These receptors all come from a woman aged 18-29 years in good health and CMV-seropositive.

This clone was counted only a few times. The V and J genes are TRBV29-1 and TRBJ2-6; D gene ambiguous. The CDR3 is 17 amino acids. Trimming removed 7 bases at V and 0 bases at J, with 19 bases between. Germline V gene lookup returns CDR1 SQVTM and CDR2 ANQGSEA. The CDR3 loop is CSAPRSRQSSGANVLTF. The CDR3 DNA reads as TGCAGCGCCCCTCGTTCCCGACAAAGCTCTGGGGCCAACGTCCTGACTTTC.

CDR3 protein: CASSHGTSGYNEQFF. For the CDR3, the DNA is TGCGCCAGCAGCCATGGGACTAGCGGCTACAATGAGCAGTTCTTC. The chain carries TRBV5-1 and TRBJ2-1, with 11 nucleotides matching TRBD2. After removal of 4 bases from V and 3 bases from J, the junction contained 3 bases not matched to a gene. The CDR3 runs to 15 residues. Germline CDR1 SGHRS, CDR2 YFSETQ.

This clone was seen at least ten times. The chain couples TRBV18 to TRBJ2-3, with 7 bases identical to TRBD1. V was clipped by 3 bases and J by 0 bases; unmatched bases: 3. Germline V gives CDR1 KGHSH, CDR2 LQKENI. The CDR3 length is 15 residues. In DNA form, the CDR3 reads TGTGCCAGCTCACCGGGACAGCGTAGCACAGATACGCAGTATTTT. It is translated as CASSPGQRSTDTQYF.

The CDR3, as DNA: TGTGCCAGCAGCGGCACGGGAGTAGATACGCAGTATTTT. Amino acid sequence: CASSGTGVDTQYF. The chain links TRBV7-8 to TRBJ2-3; TRBD2 is a possible D gene (6 bases). CDR1 and CDR2 from the germline V gene are SGHVS and FQNEAQ. This CDR3 has 13 residues. The V end lost 5 bases, the J end lost 5 bases, and 11 bases lay between the germline ends.

This chain joins TRBV14 and TRBJ1-4, with 7 bases identical to TRBD1. V trimming: 4 bases; J trimming: 8 bases; junction bases outside the gene matches: 10. This CDR3 is built from 15 residues. CDR1 and CDR2 from the germline V gene are SGHDN and FVKESK. The CDR3 DNA follows: TGTGCCAGCAGCCCGGGAACAGGGGCTGCCGAAAAACTGTTTTTT. It specifies CASSPGTGAAEKLFF.

The chain links TRBV10-3 to TRBJ2-7, with 13 bases fitting TRBD2. The junction had 10 bases not matched to a gene; V was cut back by 6 bases and J by 5 bases. This CDR3 region has 16 residues. Germline assignment: CDR1 ENHRY and CDR2 SYGVKD. The CDR3 DNA is TGTGCCATCAGGGACATCGGACTAGCGGGAGTGGACGAGCAGTACTTC. Its translation: CAIRDIGLAGVDEQYF.

This clone was detected a few times. CDR3: CASSEGTVPQETQYF. The CDR3 DNA sequence: TGTGCCAGCAGCGAAGGGACAGTACCACAAGAGACCCAGTACTTC. This chain connects TRBV9 to TRBJ2-5, with TRBD1 identical over 7 bases. Germline lookup yields CDR1 SGDLS and CDR2 YYNGEE. This CDR3 is built from 15 residues. Trimming took 3 bases from V and 2 from J; bases not matched to a gene: 7. The variable domain in full, completed from reference TRBV9 and TRBJ2-5, reads DSGVTQTPKHLITATGQRVTLRCSPRSGDLSVYWYQQSLDQGLQFLIQYYNGEERAKGNILERFSAQQFPDLHSELNLSSLELGDSALYFCASSEGTVPQETQYFGPGTRLLVL.

The genes are TRBV9 and TRBJ2-6; the D gene is possibly TRBD2 (5 bases). The germline V gene has CDR1 SGDLS and CDR2 YYNGEE. The length of the CDR3 is 19 residues. With 0 bases removed from V and 0 bases from J, the gap between germline ends came to 16 bases. CDR3 sequence: CASSVEAAAAYSGANVLTF. The CDR3 DNA sequence: TGTGCCAGCAGCGTAGAGGCGGCAGCGGCATACTCTGGGGCCAACGTCCTGACTTTC.

CDR3 nucleotides: TGTGCCAGCAGCCGACACGCGGGGGGCATTTTCTACGAGCAGTACGTC. Protein sequence: CASSRHAGGIFYEQYV. The chain has TRBV7-2 and TRBJ2-7; 8 bases fit TRBD2. The CDR3 contains 16 residues. The V gene end was trimmed by 5 bases and the J gene end by 3 bases; junction bases not matched to a gene: 12. The germline V gene encodes CDR1 SGHTA and CDR2 FQGNSA.

The sample holds a few counts of this clone. The chain recombines TRBV5-1 with TRBJ2-6, with unresolved D. This CDR3 has 15 amino acids. CDR1 is SGHRS, CDR2 YFSETQ, per germline. V was pared by 6 bases and J by 2 bases, with 12 bases between. The CDR3: CASTPTLPGANVLTF. CDR3 in DNA: TGCGCCAGCACCCCGACTCTACCTGGGGCCAACGTCCTGACTTTC.

This clone appeared a few times. The chain couples TRBV4-1 to TRBJ2-3; a weak D match, TRBD1 (6 bases). Trimming stripped 1 base from V and 7 bases from J, with 15 bases between. Looked up from germline, CDR1 is MGHRA and CDR2 is YSYEKL. CDR3 size: 15 residues. Here the CDR3 DNA reads TGCGCCAGCAGCCAAGTACTCTTCGGGACAAATACGCAGTATTTT. Translating it yields CASSQVLFGTNTQYF.

This clone was seen a few times. This chain joins TRBV5-1 and TRBJ2-1; maybe TRBD2 (6 bases). The CDR3 length is 15 residues. Germline V gives CDR1 SGHRS, CDR2 YFSETQ. The V gene lost 2 bases and the J gene lost 4 bases, with 13 bases spanning the gap. CDR3 nucleotides: TGCGCCAGCAGCTTCGGGGCTAGCGCTTACAATGAGCAGTTCTTC. Residues: CASSFGASAYNEQFF.

This rearrangement joins TRBV4-1 to TRBJ1-1, with D unresolved. The germline V and J ends were trimmed by 1 base and 7 bases, with 16 bases remaining between them. The CDR3 contains 15 residues. The germline gives CDR1 MGHRA, CDR2 YSYEKL. The CDR3, as DNA: TGCGCCAGCAGCCAAGTTTATCGGGGATATTATGAAGCTTTCTTT. The encoded protein is CASSQVYRGYYEAFF.

This clone has just a few counts. The V gene is TRBV28, the J gene TRBJ1-5; D possibly corresponds to TRBD1 (5 bases). CDR1 and CDR2 from the germline V gene are MDHEN and SYDVKM. The CDR3 is 14 amino acids. V was cut by 6 bases and J by 6 bases, with 15 bases left in between. CDR3 nucleotide sequence: TGTGCCAGCAGATCGGGGGGATCGAGTCAGCCCCAGCATTTT. Translation gives CASRSGGSSQPQHF.

This clone was detected only a few times. The chain joins TRBV12-1 to TRBJ1-5; TRBD1 is the table's D call, not checked against the DNA. TRBV12-1 is noted as a pseudogene. This CDR3 has 13 amino acids. In DNA form, the CDR3 reads TGTGCCAGCAGCTTTGGCAGGGTTGAGCCCCAGCATTTT. Amino acids: CASSFGRVEPQHF.